Below, one TCR beta chain is given with its context. The antigen is unknown. Researchers ran the PCR with 60 Vbeta and 13 Jbeta primers. Repertoires were generated with immunoSEQ multiplex PCR, while TCRdb's copy carries only in-frame clones and drops some. The repertoire consists of some 110,000 clones, with 70% to 80% occurring once and the leading ten covering roughly 1.2%. The sample comes from a study of cytomegalovirus exposure and HLA in healthy donors. The CDR3 totals 18 residues. With V trimmed by 4 bases and J by 3 bases, 7 bases remained unmatched. Germline V gene lookup returns CDR1 SGHNT and CDR2 YYREEE (reference sequence). The study's findings and limits: The study labeled 150 to 200 TCR beta chains cytomegalovirus-associated.

The sequencing input was PBMCs. The source of this sequence is a man aged 40-49 years in good health and CMV-seronegative. The gene calls are TRBV5-4 and TRBJ2-1; 16 bases fit TRBD2. The DNA for the CDR3 is TGTGCCAGCAGCCCCCCGGGGACTAGCGGGAGGGGCTACAATGAGCAGTTCTTC. Its translation is CASSPPGTSGRGYNEQFF.